This T cell receptor beta chain is from a study of post-analysis software for immune sequencing data. This clonotype occurred once. Its target is not known. The ends lost 8 bases at V and 0 bases at J; junction bases unmatched: 18. This CDR3 has 20 residues. Unique molecular identifiers featured in each of the TCR beta cDNA libraries. MiXCR was run by TCRdb on the PCR reads, yielding one entry per CDR3 protein. The sample lists almost 700,000 distinct CDR3 sequences, roughly three fifths occurring once. Study observations and caveats: A few TRBV segments (TRBV5-6, TRBV5-1 and TRBV20-1 among them) occurred more frequently in patients than in controls.

V gene TRBV12-3 or TRBV12-4 combines with J gene TRBJ1-5; 11 bases are shared with TRBD1. Sequencing used blood. The TCR originated in a girl aged 2 to 9 with multiple sclerosis. This CDR3 reads CASLRRWTGGQGSSNQPQHF. The CDR3 bases are TGTGCCAGCCTCAGGCGGTGGACAGGGGGCCAAGGGAGTAGCAATCAGCCCCAGCATTTT.